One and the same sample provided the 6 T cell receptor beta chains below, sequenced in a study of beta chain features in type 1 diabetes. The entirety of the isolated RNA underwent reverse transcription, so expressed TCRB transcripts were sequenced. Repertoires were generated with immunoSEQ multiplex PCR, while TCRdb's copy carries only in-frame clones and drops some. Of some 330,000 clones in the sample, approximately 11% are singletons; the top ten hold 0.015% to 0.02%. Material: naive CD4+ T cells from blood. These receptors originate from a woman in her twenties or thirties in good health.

The CDR3 sequence is CSARPGGGYTF. CDR3 bases: TGCAGTGCTAGACCAGGGGGCGGCTACACCTTC. This chain joins TRBV20-1 and TRBJ1-2, with 8 bases identical to TRBD1. The CDR3 contains 11 residues. The junction had 1 base not matched to a gene; V was cut back by 2 bases and J by 8 bases. The V gene's germline CDR1 is DFQATT and CDR2 SNEGSKA (reference sequence).

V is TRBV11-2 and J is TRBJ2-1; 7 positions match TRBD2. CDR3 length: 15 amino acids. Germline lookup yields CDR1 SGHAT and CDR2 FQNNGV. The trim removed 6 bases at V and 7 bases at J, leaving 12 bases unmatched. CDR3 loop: CASRLTTGRRNEQFF. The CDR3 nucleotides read TGTGCCAGCAGACTAACAACCGGGAGGAGGAATGAGCAGTTCTTC.

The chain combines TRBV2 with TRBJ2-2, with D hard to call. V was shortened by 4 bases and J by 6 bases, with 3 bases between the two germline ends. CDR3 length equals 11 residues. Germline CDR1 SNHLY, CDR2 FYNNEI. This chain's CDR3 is CASSVAGELFF. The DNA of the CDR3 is TGTGCCAGCAGTGTCGCCGGGGAGCTGTTTTTT.

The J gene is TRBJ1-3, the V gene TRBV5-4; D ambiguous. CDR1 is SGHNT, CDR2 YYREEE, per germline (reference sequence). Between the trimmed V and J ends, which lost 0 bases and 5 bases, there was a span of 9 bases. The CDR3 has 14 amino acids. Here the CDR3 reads CASSLGASRNTIYF. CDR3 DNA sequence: TGTGCCAGCAGCTTGGGGGCATCTCGAAACACCATATATTTT.

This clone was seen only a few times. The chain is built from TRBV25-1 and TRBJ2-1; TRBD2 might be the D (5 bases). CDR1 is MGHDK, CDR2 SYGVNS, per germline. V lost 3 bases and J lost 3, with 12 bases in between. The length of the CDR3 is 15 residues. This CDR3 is CASSDAGSNYNEQFF. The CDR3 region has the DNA TGTGCCAGCAGTGACGCGGGTTCTAACTACAATGAGCAGTTCTTC. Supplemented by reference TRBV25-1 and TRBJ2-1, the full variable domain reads EADIYQTPRYLVIGTGKKITLECSQTMGHDKMYWYQQDPGMELHLIHYSYGVNSTEKGDLSSESTVSRIRTEHFPLTLESARPSHTSQYLCASSDAGSNYNEQFFGPGTRLTVL.

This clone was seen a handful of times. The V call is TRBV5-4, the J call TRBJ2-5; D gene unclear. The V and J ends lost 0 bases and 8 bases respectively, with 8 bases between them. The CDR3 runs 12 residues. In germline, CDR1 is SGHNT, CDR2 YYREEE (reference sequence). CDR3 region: CASSLDSRTQYF. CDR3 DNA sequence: TGTGCCAGCAGCTTGGACAGCCGAACCCAGTACTTC.